This T cell receptor beta chain originates from a study of shared clonotypes between healthy human individuals. About this clone itself: The identical CDR3 is also encoded by other nucleotide sequences in the sample.

Some clones are missing from TCRdb's copy, which holds only in-frame ones; the method was immunoSEQ multiplex PCR. The data hold over 2,000,000 clones, with over 85% observed a single time. CD45RO-negative CD8 cells positively selected for CCR7 made up the naive population, which excluded terminally differentiated effector memory CD45RA+ cells. Healthy adults negative for HIV, lacking recent acute infections or vaccinations, served as donors. Germline-derived CDR1 and CDR2 are SNHLY and FYNNEI. CDR3 length: 15 amino acids. The sequence derives from a man between 18 and 35 years old in good health. Some clones in this sample may be carry-over from other donors' samples. This chain uses TRBV2 with TRBJ1-1; possibly TRBD1 for D (5 bases). Sequenced: naive CD8+ T cells from PBMCs. The CDR3 region is CASTDPAGGATEAFF. The CDR3 DNA sequence: TGTGCGTCTACTGACCCGGCAGGTGGGGCTACTGAAGCTTTCTTT. The full variable domain, rest sourced from reference TRBV2 and TRBJ1-1, is EPEVTQTPSHQVTQMGQEVILRCVPISNHLYFYWYRQILGQKVEFLVSFYNNEISEKSEIFDDQFSVERPDGSNFTLKIRSTKLEDSAMYFCASTDPAGGATEAFFGQGTRLTVV.